This TCR delta chain is drawn from a study of gamma-delta T cells after stem cell transplantation. The length of the CDR3 is 22 residues. Germline V gene data show CDR1 as GEAIGNYY and CDR2 as EKD. Unmatched junction bases numbered 24, after V lost 0 bases and J lost 5 bases. TCRdb called clones from the RT-PCR reads again using CATT. Of under 1,500 delta-chain clones listed, 9.5% to 15% are singletons. For this clone: Only one base separates this from a far larger clonotype, so it likely reflects a read error.

Sequenced: gamma-delta T cells. The sequence was collected from a human donor. It is not recorded whose cells these are; they may come from a transplant donor. This chain connects TRDV2 to TRDJ1; 12 nucleotides align to TRDD3. The CDR3 DNA reads as TGTGCCTGTGACACCGTCCCCTACAGTGGTTTCGGTACTGGGGGATACTGGGATAAACTCATCTTT. Translation: CACDTVPYSGFGTGGYWDKLIF.